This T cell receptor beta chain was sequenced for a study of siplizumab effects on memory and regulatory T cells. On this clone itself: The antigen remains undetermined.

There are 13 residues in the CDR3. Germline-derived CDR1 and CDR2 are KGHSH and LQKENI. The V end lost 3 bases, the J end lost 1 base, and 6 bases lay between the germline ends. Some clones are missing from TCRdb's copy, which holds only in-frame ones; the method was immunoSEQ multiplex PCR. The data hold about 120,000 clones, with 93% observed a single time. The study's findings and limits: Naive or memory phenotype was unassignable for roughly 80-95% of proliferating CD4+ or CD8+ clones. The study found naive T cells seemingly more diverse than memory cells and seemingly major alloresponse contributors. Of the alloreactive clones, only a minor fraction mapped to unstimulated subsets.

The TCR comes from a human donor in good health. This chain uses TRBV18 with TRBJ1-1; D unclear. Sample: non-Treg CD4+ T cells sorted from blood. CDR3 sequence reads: CASSPQENTEAFF. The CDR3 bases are TGTGCCAGCTCACCTCAGGAGAACACTGAAGCTTTCTTT.